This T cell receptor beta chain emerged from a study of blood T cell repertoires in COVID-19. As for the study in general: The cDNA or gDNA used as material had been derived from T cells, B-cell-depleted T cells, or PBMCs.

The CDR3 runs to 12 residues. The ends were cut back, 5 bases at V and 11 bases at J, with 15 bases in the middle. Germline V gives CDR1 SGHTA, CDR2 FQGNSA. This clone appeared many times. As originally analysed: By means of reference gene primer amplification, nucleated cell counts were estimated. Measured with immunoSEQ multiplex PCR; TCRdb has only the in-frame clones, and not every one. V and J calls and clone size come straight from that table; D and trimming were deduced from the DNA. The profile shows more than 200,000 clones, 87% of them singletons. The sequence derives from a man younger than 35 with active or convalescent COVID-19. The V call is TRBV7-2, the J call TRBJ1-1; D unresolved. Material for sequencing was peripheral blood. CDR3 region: CASSPLRRSAFF. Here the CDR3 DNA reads TGTGCCAGCAGCCCACTCAGACGGAGTGCTTTCTTT.